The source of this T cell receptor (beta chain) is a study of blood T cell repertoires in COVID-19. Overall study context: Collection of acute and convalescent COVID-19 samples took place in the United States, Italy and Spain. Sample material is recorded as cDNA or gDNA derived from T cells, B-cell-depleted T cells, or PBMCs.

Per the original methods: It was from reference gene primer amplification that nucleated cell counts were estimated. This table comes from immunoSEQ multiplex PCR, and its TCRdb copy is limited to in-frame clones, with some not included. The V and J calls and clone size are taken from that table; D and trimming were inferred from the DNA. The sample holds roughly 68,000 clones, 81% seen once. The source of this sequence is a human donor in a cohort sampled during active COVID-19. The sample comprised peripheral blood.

The chain's CDR3 is CASSPQSNTEAFF. The DNA for the CDR3 is TGTGCCAGCAGCCCACAGTCGAACACTGAAGCTTTCTTT. J is TRBJ1-1 and V is TRBV3-1 (or the pseudogene TRBV3-2); no clear D. This CDR3 has 13 residues. V dropped 4 bases and J dropped 1 base, with 7 bases sitting between them. Germline assignment: CDR1 LGHDT and CDR2 YNNKEL (reference sequence).